Following are 24 T cell receptor beta chains from one sample sequenced in a study of control samples from healthy donors and cancer patients. Profiled with immunoSEQ multiplex PCR; TCRdb holds only in-frame clones, not every one. Counted here are about 20,000 clones, around 83% occurring once; the ten biggest clones make up 11%. Sequencing used PBMCs. The receptor source for this set is a woman aged 70-85 years with colorectal cancer.

V gene TRBV5-1 combines with J gene TRBJ2-1, with D perhaps TRBD1 (5 bases). Per germline, CDR1 SGHRS and CDR2 YFSETQ. V was pared by 0 bases and J by 2 bases, with 15 bases between. The length of the CDR3 is 17 residues. The CDR3 region is CASSLASRASPYNEQFF. The DNA of the CDR3 is TGCGCCAGCAGCTTGGCCTCCAGGGCAAGTCCCTACAATGAGCAGTTCTTC.

The chain carries TRBV15 and TRBJ2-5; D may match TRBD1 or TRBD2 (5 bases each). Looked up from germline, CDR1 is LNHNV and CDR2 is YYDKDF (reference sequence). This CDR3 spans 15 amino acids. V was shortened by 8 bases and J by 2 bases, with 18 bases between the two germline ends. This chain's CDR3 is CATVGASGPQETQYF. CDR3 DNA: TGTGCCACCGTCGGAGCTTCGGGACCGCAAGAGACCCAGTACTTC.

The gene calls are TRBV29-1 and TRBJ2-2, with 8 bases aligning to TRBD1. Germline-derived CDR1 and CDR2 are SQVTM and ANQGSEA. The CDR3 is 15 residues long. The V and J ends lost 5 bases and 7 bases, in that order; junction bases with no gene match: 12. In DNA form, the CDR3 reads TGCAGCGTTCGTGTGACAGGGGATTGGAACGGGGAGCTGTTTTTT. Translating it yields CSVRVTGDWNGELFF.

J is TRBJ2-1 and V is TRBV6-5, with TRBD2 identical over 9 bases. The trim removed 1 base at V and 8 bases at J, leaving 6 bases unmatched. The germline V gene has CDR1 MNHEY and CDR2 SVGAGI. CDR3 length: 15 amino acids. In DNA form, the CDR3 reads TGTGCCAGCAGTTACTTTGCGGGAGGGTGGTATGAGCAGTTCTTC. This sequence encodes CASSYFAGGWYEQFF.

The V and J genes are TRBV7-3 and TRBJ2-1; 10 positions match TRBD1. Trimming at V came to 5 bases and at J to 4 bases, leaving 5 bases not matched to a gene. The germline V gene encodes CDR1 SGHTA and CDR2 FQGTGA. The CDR3 runs to 15 residues. CDR3 nucleotide sequence: TGTGCCAGCAGCCACGGACAGGGGGGGTACAATGAGCAGTTCTTC. Translating it yields CASSHGQGGYNEQFF.

This chain connects TRBV30 to TRBJ2-3; a possible D gene is TRBD1 (6 bases). Per the germline V gene, CDR1 is GTSNPN and CDR2 is SVGIG (reference sequence). CDR3 length: 14 amino acids. Between the trimmed V and J ends, which lost 2 bases and 2 bases, there was a span of 11 bases. The CDR3: CAWSTGQNTDTQYF. Written as DNA, the CDR3 is TGTGCCTGGAGTACTGGACAGAACACAGATACGCAGTATTTT.

The rearrangement links TRBV7-8 to TRBJ1-2, with a tentative D call TRBD1 (6 bases). From germline, CDR1 is SGHVS and CDR2 FQNEAQ. CDR3 length: 13 amino acids. V lost 1 base, J lost 6 bases, and 9 bases lay in between. The CDR3 region is CASSLGTEDGYTF. As DNA, the CDR3 is TGTGCCAGCAGCTTAGGGACAGAGGATGGCTACACCTTC.

This clone was observed a handful of times. V gene TRBV3-1 (or the pseudogene TRBV3-2) combines with J gene TRBJ2-7; D tentatively fits TRBD1 or TRBD2 (5 bases each). The germline V gene has CDR1 LGHDT and CDR2 YNNKEL (reference sequence). CDR3 length: 14 amino acids. Trimming pared 4 bases from V and 3 bases from J, leaving 13 bases between. CDR3 sequence: CASSPGTGSYEQYF. The CDR3 region has the DNA TGTGCCAGCAGCCCCGGGACGGGGAGCTACGAGCAGTACTTC.

This chain links TRBV6-2 or TRBV6-3 with TRBJ1-1, with 9 bases identical to TRBD1. Germline CDR1 and CDR2: MNHEY and SVGEGT. CDR3 length equals 14 residues. The junction had 11 bases not matched to a gene; V was cut back by 4 bases and J by 11 bases. For the CDR3, the DNA is TGTGCCAGCAGTTCTCCGGACAGGGGTCTCGTCGCTTTCTTT. Its protein product is CASSSPDRGLVAFF.

The chain employs TRBV5-1 and TRBJ2-2, with TRBD2 identical over 8 bases. J lost 3 bases, V lost 2 bases, and 6 bases had no gene match. This CDR3 spans 16 amino acids. The germline V gene encodes CDR1 SGHRS and CDR2 YFSETQ. Here the CDR3 reads CASSLASGSDTGELFF. CDR3 DNA sequence: TGCGCCAGCAGCTTAGCCAGCGGGAGTGACACCGGGGAGCTGTTTTTT.

The chain joins TRBV5-4 to TRBJ2-7, with TRBD1 matching 8 bases. Per germline, CDR1 SGHNT and CDR2 YYREEE (reference sequence). With V trimmed by 0 bases and J by 3 bases, 11 bases remained unmatched. The CDR3 consists of 17 residues. CDR3 residues: CASSLGFPGQVGYEQYF. The CDR3 nucleotides read TGTGCCAGCAGCTTGGGGTTTCCGGGACAGGTCGGCTACGAGCAGTACTTC.

The chain couples TRBV10-1 to TRBJ2-5; D is possibly TRBD1 (6 bases). Trimming pared 10 bases from V and 0 bases from J, leaving 18 bases between. Looked up from germline, CDR1 is WNHNN and CDR2 is SYGVQD (reference sequence). This CDR3 is built from 15 residues. CDR3 residues: CAIYHRQEYQETQYF. The CDR3, as DNA: TGCGCCATCTACCATAGACAGGAGTACCAAGAGACCCAGTACTTC.

This chain uses TRBV7-8 with TRBJ2-7; a possible D gene is TRBD1 (6 bases). Germline CDR1 SGHVS, CDR2 FQNEAQ. The CDR3 contains 14 residues. V was shortened by 4 bases and J by 2 bases, with 12 bases between the two germline ends. The CDR3 DNA sequence: TGTGCCAGCAGCTCCGGGAACAGGGCCTACGAGCAGTACTTC. Its protein is CASSSGNRAYEQYF.

This clone appeared a single time. The chain combines TRBV4-3 with TRBJ1-5, with D hard to call. CDR3 length: 14 amino acids. V shed 0 bases and J shed 4 bases, with 7 bases lying between them. Germline V gene lookup returns CDR1 LGHNA and CDR2 YSLEER. As DNA, the CDR3 is TGCGCCAGCAGCCAAGAGCCGGGTAATCAGCCCCAGCATTTT. Its protein product is CASSQEPGNQPQHF.

This clone was detected once. The chain couples TRBV5-4 to TRBJ2-7; 7 bases match TRBD2. The V gene's germline CDR1 is SGHNT and CDR2 YYREEE (reference sequence). This CDR3 is built from 16 residues. Germline trimming cut 3 bases from V and 6 bases from J; bases unmatched to any gene: 15. CDR3 sequence: CASSSGRGRVPFEQYF. In DNA form, the CDR3 reads TGTGCCAGCAGCTCAGGAAGAGGGAGGGTCCCCTTCGAGCAGTACTTC.

The rearrangement links TRBV4-3 to TRBJ2-1, with D unresolved. The CDR3 runs 14 residues. The V and J ends lost 3 bases and 1 base respectively, with 7 bases between them. The germline CDR1 and CDR2 sequences are LGHNA and YSLEER. CDR3 protein: CASSHGVSYNEQFF. The CDR3 nucleotides read TGCGCCAGCAGCCATGGAGTATCCTACAATGAGCAGTTCTTC.

In this sample, this clone turned up once. The rearrangement uses TRBV4-1 and TRBJ2-1; D is ambiguous. This CDR3 has 13 amino acids. Germline-derived CDR1 and CDR2 are MGHRA and YSYEKL. V lost 4 bases, J lost 0 bases, and 4 bases lay in between. The CDR3 spells CASSPSSYNEQFF. The CDR3, as DNA: TGCGCCAGCAGCCCTAGCTCCTACAATGAGCAGTTCTTC.

This rearrangement joins TRBV5-1 to TRBJ2-1; D unresolved. Germline V lookup: CDR1 SGHRS, CDR2 YFSETQ. This CDR3 has 14 residues. Trimming removed 6 bases at V and 5 bases at J, with 15 bases between. CDR3 coding DNA: TGCGCCAGCAATCAGCAGCTTGGACACAATGAGCAGTTCTTC. Encoded protein: CASNQQLGHNEQFF.

This chain joins TRBV3-1 (or the pseudogene TRBV3-2) and TRBJ2-3; the D is unclear. Trimming left V 4 bases short and J 3 bases short, with 17 bases between. Germline V lookup: CDR1 LGHDT, CDR2 YNNKEL (reference sequence). The CDR3 has 16 residues. In DNA, the CDR3 is TGTGCCAGCAGCCGCCAGCCGGGTCCTGATACAGATACGCAGTATTTT. It translates to CASSRQPGPDTDTQYF.

V gene TRBV4-3 combines with J gene TRBJ2-4; 11 bases align to TRBD1. V trimming: 0 bases; J trimming: 8 bases; junction bases outside the gene matches: 9. The CDR3 runs to 17 residues. The germline CDR1 and CDR2 sequences are LGHNA and YSLEER. The CDR3 region is CASSQDPGGQGADIQYF. CDR3 nucleotides: TGCGCCAGCAGCCAAGATCCGGGCGGACAGGGGGCTGACATTCAGTACTTC.

The sample holds one count of this clone. This chain joins TRBV5-3 and TRBJ1-1; D unclear. TRBV5-3 is sorted into the ORF group, with uncertain function. The V end was cut by 4 bases, the J end by 0 bases, with 22 bases between. The CDR3 contains 18 residues. CDR3: CARSPTTSPPHMNTEAFF. The CDR3 DNA reads TGTGCCAGAAGCCCGACTACTAGTCCCCCGCATATGAACACTGAAGCTTTCTTT.

The CDR3 coding sequence is TGTGCCAGCAGCTTGACAGTTACCCAACCCTACGAGCAGTACTTC. Protein product: CASSLTVTQPYEQYF. This sequence joins TRBV5-6 and TRBJ2-7; the D is unclear. V was cut by 1 base and J by 2 bases, with 13 bases left in between. Germline-derived CDR1 and CDR2 are SGHDT and YYEEEE. The CDR3 is 15 amino acids.

CDR3 amino acids: CASSRRTASTDTQYF. DNA of the CDR3: TGTGCCAGCAGCCGACGGACAGCTAGCACAGATACGCAGTATTTT. V usage is TRBV11-1 and J usage is TRBJ2-3; tentative D call: TRBD1 (6 bases). Trimming took off 5 bases at V and 0 bases at J, with 12 bases between the two ends. CDR1 is SGHAT and CDR2 is FQDESV in the germline V gene (reference sequence). The CDR3 contains 15 residues.

This rearrangement joins TRBV19 to TRBJ2-3, with 7 bases aligning to TRBD1. The CDR3 loop spans 15 amino acids. V was clipped by 5 bases and J by 1 base; unmatched bases: 6. The germline V gene has CDR1 LNHDA and CDR2 SQIVND (reference sequence). The CDR3 loop is CASSSRQGGTDTQYF. The CDR3 bases are TGTGCCAGTAGTTCACGACAGGGAGGCACAGATACGCAGTATTTT.